One sample yielded the 30 T cell receptor beta chains listed below, sequenced in a study of blood T cell repertoires in COVID-19 (TCRdb year 2020). The library was prepared using the immunoSEQ multiplex PCR assay. Not all clones reach the TCRdb copy of this immuneACCESS table, which keeps in-frame sequences only. Checked studies attribute under half of the gap to unresolved V genes and leave the rest unexplained. In all, the sample holds 430,000 or so clones, and 85% to 90% of those were seen once. More than 0.7% of the sample is held by the ten biggest clonotypes. Sequenced input: peripheral blood. These receptors originate from a man aged 18 to 35 with COVID-19, enrolled during active disease.

The rearrangement joins TRBV30 to TRBJ2-2; D is unresolved. The CDR3 totals 13 residues. Looked up from germline, CDR1 is GTSNPN and CDR2 is SVGIG (reference sequence). V gave up 6 bases and J gave up 6 bases, with 14 bases separating them. This CDR3 is CACRQAVPGELFF. In DNA form, the CDR3 reads TGTGCCTGCCGCCAAGCCGTTCCCGGGGAGCTGTTTTTT.

The CDR3 here is CAWSEGTGLSYNEQFF. DNA of the CDR3: TGTGCCTGGAGTGAAGGGACAGGGCTCTCCTACAATGAGCAGTTCTTC. The chain employs TRBV30 and TRBJ2-1, with 9 bases identical to TRBD1. Germline-derived CDR1 and CDR2 are GTSNPN and SVGIG (reference sequence). Trimming took 1 base from V and 0 from J; bases not matched to a gene: 4. This CDR3 has 16 amino acids. The full variable domain, its missing parts supplied by reference TRBV30 and TRBJ2-1, is SQTIHQWPATLVQPVGSPLSLECTVEGTSNPNLYWYRQAAGRGLQLLFYSVGIGQISSEVPQNLSASRPQDRQFILSSKKLLLSDSGFYLCAWSEGTGLSYNEQFFGPGTRLTVL.

Remarks on this clone: Relative to the germline gene, one junction end is altered; a read error may explain this. The chain is built from TRBV4-1 and TRBJ2-1; the D is unclear. There are 12 residues in the CDR3. CDR1 and CDR2 (germline): MGHRA, YSYEKL. The CDR3 nucleotides are TGCGCCAGCAGCCGGAACTACGATGAGCAGTTCTTC. Encoded protein: CASSRNYDEQFF.

This clone was counted a single time. The V and J genes are TRBV27 and TRBJ2-7; D call uncertain. Trimming took 4 bases from V and 1 from J, leaving 11 bases between them. The CDR3 sequence is 14 residues long. Germline CDR1 MNHEY, CDR2 SMNVEV (reference sequence). As DNA, the CDR3 is TGTGCCAGCAGTTCACGACTCGGGTCCTACGAGCAGTACTTC. It is translated as CASSSRLGSYEQYF.

The chain employs TRBV7-6 and TRBJ1-1, with a weak D call TRBD1 (5 bases). V was trimmed by 1 base and J by 3 bases, leaving 6 bases between them. The CDR3 contains 13 residues. The germline gives CDR1 SGHVS, CDR2 FNYEAQ. The CDR3: CASSLEGDTEAFF. The CDR3 region has the DNA TGTGCCAGCAGCTTAGAAGGGGACACTGAAGCTTTCTTT.

This clone appeared once. The rearrangement uses TRBV10-3 and TRBJ2-3; 13 bases match TRBD2. Germline CDR1 and CDR2: ENHRY and SYGVKD. Trimming at V came to 5 bases and at J to 2 bases, leaving 10 bases not matched to a gene. This CDR3 has 18 residues. The CDR3 protein is CAISSGTSGEGYTDTQYF. The CDR3 DNA reads as TGTGCCATCAGTTCCGGGACTAGCGGGGAGGGATACACAGATACGCAGTATTTT.

V is TRBV12-3 or TRBV12-4 and J is TRBJ2-5; D remains ambiguous. Trimming removed 3 bases at V and 1 base at J, with 6 bases between. This CDR3 has 13 residues. The CDR3 here is CASSFGSQETQYF. The CDR3 DNA reads as TGTGCCAGCAGTTTTGGCAGCCAAGAGACCCAGTACTTC.

The chain recombines TRBV7-2 with TRBJ1-2, with D uncertain. The germline CDR1 and CDR2 sequences are SGHTA and FQGNSA. Trimming left V 5 bases short and J 3 bases short, with 16 bases between. The CDR3 spans 15 residues. The CDR3, as DNA: TGTGCCAGCAGCCCATCTTGGGCCCCGGACTATGGCTACACCTTC. Its protein is CASSPSWAPDYGYTF.

The gene calls are TRBV2 and TRBJ1-6, with D possibly TRBD1 on 6 matching bases. The CDR3 covers 18 residues. In germline, CDR1 is SNHLY, CDR2 FYNNEI. V shed 0 bases and J shed 3 bases, with 15 bases lying between them. The CDR3 DNA sequence: TGTGCCAGCAGTGAAGCAGCCCCAGGGGCTAACTATAATTCACCCCTCCACTTT. Encoded protein: CASSEAAPGANYNSPLHF.

In its sample, this clone was seen once. CDR3 residues: CASSLAGVNTGELFF. The CDR3 bases are TGTGCCAGCAGTCTAGCGGGAGTTAACACCGGGGAGCTGTTTTTT. This rearrangement joins TRBV3-1 (or the pseudogene TRBV3-2) to TRBJ2-2; TRBD2 agrees at 10 bases. V lost 6 bases, J lost 2 bases, and 3 bases stayed unmatched. From germline, CDR1 is LGHDT and CDR2 YNNKEL (reference sequence). The CDR3 runs to 15 residues.

The CDR3 DNA reads as TGCGCCAGCAGCTCACAGGGGTCGGGTGAAAAACTGTTTTTT. Amino acids: CASSSQGSGEKLFF. V gene TRBV5-1 combines with J gene TRBJ1-4; TRBD1 aligns across 7 bases. Germline assignment: CDR1 SGHRS and CDR2 YFSETQ. This CDR3 is 14 amino acids long. V lost 3 bases, J lost 7 bases, and 6 bases stayed unmatched.

This clone was counted once. This chain joins TRBV2 and TRBJ2-2; 9 bases align to TRBD2. The junction had 8 bases not matched to a gene; V was cut back by 3 bases and J by 6 bases. The CDR3 is 16 amino acids. Germline V lookup: CDR1 SNHLY, CDR2 FYNNEI. The CDR3 coding sequence is TGTGCCAGCAGTGACAGCGGGCTAGCGGGGTCCGGGGAGCTGTTTTTT. Amino acids: CASSDSGLAGSGELFF.

Turning to this clone: Distinct nucleotide sequences in the sample also encode this CDR3. The V gene is TRBV5-4, the J gene TRBJ2-3, with 7 bases identical to TRBD2. There are 15 residues in the CDR3. Trimming at V came to 0 bases and at J to 1 base, leaving 2 bases not matched to a gene. CDR1 is SGHNT, CDR2 YYREEE, per germline (reference sequence). The CDR3 DNA follows: TGTGCCAGCAGCTTGGGCGGGAGAGGCACAGATACGCAGTATTTT. Translating it yields CASSLGGRGTDTQYF.

The genes are TRBV5-5 and TRBJ1-2; perhaps TRBD1 as D (6 bases). There are 15 residues in the CDR3. Between the trimmed V and J ends, which lost 0 bases and 0 bases, there was a span of 9 bases. Germline lookup yields CDR1 SGHKS and CDR2 YYEKEE (reference sequence). The CDR3 sequence: CASSLDQGPNYGYTF. CDR3 sequence (DNA): TGTGCCAGCAGCTTGGATCAGGGGCCTAACTATGGCTACACCTTC.

A note on this clone: The same CDR3 is also encoded by other DNA sequences in this sample. The chain combines TRBV6-5 with TRBJ1-2; D remains ambiguous. Trimming took 4 bases from V and 5 from J, leaving 5 bases between them. This CDR3 region has 11 residues. The germline V gene encodes CDR1 MNHEY and CDR2 SVGAGI. CDR3 loop: CASSSGYGYTF. The CDR3 DNA sequence: TGTGCCAGCAGTTCAGGATATGGCTACACCTTC.

This chain uses TRBV3-1 (or the pseudogene TRBV3-2) with TRBJ2-7, with 13 nucleotides matching TRBD2. CDR1 and CDR2 (germline): LGHDT, YNNKEL (reference sequence). This CDR3 is 16 amino acids long. V shed 3 bases, J shed 6 bases, and the junction held 8 bases outside the gene matches. CDR3 protein: CASSHWGLAGKGEQYF. Written as DNA, the CDR3 is TGTGCCAGCAGCCACTGGGGACTAGCGGGGAAAGGCGAGCAGTACTTC.

This clone occurred once. The J gene is TRBJ2-3, the V gene TRBV18, with TRBD1 identical over 8 bases. Germline CDR1 and CDR2: KGHSH and LQKENI. J gave up 2 bases and V 3 bases, and 7 bases lay outside the gene matches. The CDR3 loop spans 16 amino acids. The CDR3 protein is CASSPLGTGHTDTQYF. CDR3 bases: TGTGCCAGCTCACCTCTCGGGACAGGCCACACAGATACGCAGTATTTT.

The V gene is TRBV18, the J gene TRBJ1-1; D perhaps matches TRBD1 (6 bases). Trimming took off 6 bases at V and 1 base at J, with 9 bases between the two ends. Germline V gene sequence: CDR1 KGHSH, CDR2 LQKENI. The CDR3 has 13 residues. For the CDR3, the DNA is TGTGCCAGCTCGGGACATACGAACACTGAAGCTTTCTTT. Translation: CASSGHTNTEAFF.

V gene TRBV6-5 combines with J gene TRBJ2-3; 7 nucleotides match TRBD2. V lost 7 bases to trimming and J lost 0 bases; unmatched junction nucleotides: 4. This CDR3 region has 14 residues. Germline CDR1 reads MNHEY; CDR2 reads SVGAGI. The CDR3 loop reads CASKAGYSTDTQYF. The CDR3 region has the DNA TGTGCCAGCAAAGCGGGATATAGCACAGATACGCAGTATTTT.

This clone was found many times. The rearrangement links TRBV3-1 (or the pseudogene TRBV3-2) to TRBJ2-1; D may be TRBD2 (6 bases). The V and J ends lost 4 bases and 0 bases respectively, with 13 bases between them. Germline V CDR1 and CDR2: LGHDT, YNNKEL (reference sequence). CDR3 length: 16 residues. For the CDR3, the DNA is TGTGCCAGCAGCCCCGCCGGGAGCTTCTCCTACAATGAGCAGTTCTTC. It specifies CASSPAGSFSYNEQFF.

The chain carries TRBV6-4 and TRBJ2-1; D not certain. V shed 2 bases and J shed 5 bases, with 7 bases lying between them. Germline V gene sequence: CDR1 MRHNA, CDR2 SNTAGT. There are 13 residues in the CDR3. Written as DNA, the CDR3 is TGTGCCAGCAGTGACCCCCCAGACAATGAGCAGTTCTTC. Translation: CASSDPPDNEQFF.

The V gene is TRBV19, the J gene TRBJ1-2, with 8 bases identical to TRBD1. Per the germline V gene, CDR1 is LNHDA and CDR2 is SQIVND (reference sequence). V dropped 6 bases and J dropped 5; count of bases not matched to a gene: 8. This CDR3 comprises 14 residues. CDR3 in DNA: TGTGCCAGTAGCGGACAGGGTGCGAGTTATGGCTACACCTTC. Protein sequence: CASSGQGASYGYTF.

This clone was seen only a few times. V and J are TRBV27 and TRBJ1-1; maybe TRBD1 (5 bases). In germline, CDR1 is MNHEY, CDR2 SMNVEV (reference sequence). With 3 bases removed from V and 7 bases from J, the gap between germline ends came to 12 bases. This CDR3 is 13 amino acids long. The CDR3 DNA is TGTGCCAGCAGTTTCGACAGCGGGATTGAAGCTTTCTTT. This codes for CASSFDSGIEAFF.

The V gene is TRBV4-1, the J gene TRBJ2-1; 8 bases are shared with TRBD2. This CDR3 is 17 amino acids long. Unmatched junction bases numbered 5, after V lost 1 base and J lost 0 bases. Germline lookup yields CDR1 MGHRA and CDR2 YSYEKL. CDR3 in DNA: TGCGCCAGCAGCCAAGCGGGGGGGCTTAGCTCCTACAATGAGCAGTTCTTC. This gives the protein CASSQAGGLSSYNEQFF.

V and J are TRBV5-1 and TRBJ1-5; the D gene is possibly TRBD1 (5 bases). Germline CDR1 is SGHRS and CDR2 is YFSETQ. The CDR3 has 17 residues. Trimming took off 0 bases at V and 0 bases at J, with 13 bases between the two ends. CDR3 DNA: TGCGCCAGCAGCTTGGTCCCCACAGGTGATAGCAATCAGCCCCAGCATTTT. Amino acids: CASSLVPTGDSNQPQHF.

V and J are TRBV6-6 and TRBJ1-6, with 7 bases aligning to TRBD1. Germline CDR1 MNHNY, CDR2 SVGAGI (reference sequence). The CDR3 length is 15 residues. The V and J ends lost 4 bases and 7 bases, in that order; junction bases with no gene match: 7. The CDR3 loop reads CASSSPLTGNSPLHF. The CDR3 bases are TGTGCCAGCAGTTCCCCTCTGACAGGGAATTCACCCCTCCACTTT.

The chain links TRBV21-1 to TRBJ2-3; the table's D call of TRBD2 was not tested on the DNA. TRBV21-1 is a known pseudogene. The CDR3 consists of 13 residues. CDR3 in amino acids: CAPSGTRTDTQYF. The CDR3 DNA follows: TGTGCCCCTAGCGGGACACGCACAGATACGCAGTATTTT.

The chain carries TRBV6-5 and TRBJ2-7; 10 bases are shared with TRBD1. The CDR3 has 14 amino acids. V dropped 5 bases and J dropped 3; count of bases not matched to a gene: 4. Germline loops: CDR1 MNHEY, CDR2 SVGAGI. The CDR3 protein is CASSIRDRGYEQYF. The CDR3 bases are TGTGCCAGCAGTATCCGGGACAGGGGCTACGAGCAGTACTTC.

The rearrangement links TRBV6-6 to TRBJ1-4; D possibly corresponds to TRBD1 (6 bases). CDR1 and CDR2 (germline): MNHNY, SVGAGI (reference sequence). Between the trimmed V and J ends, which lost 4 bases and 3 bases, there was a span of 12 bases. This CDR3 contains 15 residues. CDR3 residues: CASSLTGWSNEKLFF. The CDR3 coding sequence is TGTGCCAGCAGTTTAACAGGGTGGTCTAATGAAAAACTGTTTTTT.

V and J are TRBV5-1 and TRBJ2-2; D is uncertain. Per the germline V gene, CDR1 is SGHRS and CDR2 is YFSETQ. This CDR3 is built from 14 residues. V shed 0 bases and J shed 5 bases, with 8 bases lying between them. CDR3 nucleotides: TGCGCCAGCAGCTTGGGTTCCCAGACCGGGGAGCTGTTTTTT. The encoded protein is CASSLGSQTGELFF.